The 19 T cell receptor beta chains in this list originate from one sample, sequenced in a study of CD4 and CD8 cells across lung adenocarcinoma regions (dated by TCRdb to 2017 to 2018). The library was built by means of PCR. TCRdb lists the instrument as HiSeq X Ten. TCRdb took the public reads, trimmed them with fastp at Q25, ran MiXCR for clone calling and kept in-frame beta chains. Identical CDR3 protein sequences are pooled into one entry, listed with their most common genes and DNA. The sample has around 8,000 distinct CDR3 sequences on record, 40% to 50% of them singletons. About a sixth of the sample is in the top ten clones. Sequencing was carried out using CD4+ T cells from the margin of a lung tumor. Interpreted using the paper, the cell subset or site label stands for: tumor margin region. The receptors were gathered from a female donor with lung adenocarcinoma. The CD4 and CD8 labels of this study may be unreliable.

The chain combines TRBV6-2 or TRBV6-3 with TRBJ2-5; tentatively, D is TRBD2 (5 bases). The DNA end is a closer match to TRBJ2-1, so the J assignment may be wrong. The CDR3 is 15 amino acids. Germline V gene sequence: CDR1 MNHEY, CDR2 SVGEGT. As DNA, the CDR3 is TGTGCCAGCAGTTACGAAGGGAGAGGGTACAATGAGCAGTTCTTC. It codes for CASSYEGRGYNEQFF.

The rearrangement joins TRBV5-4 to TRBJ2-1, with TRBD1 matching over 7 bases. TRBJ2-7 explains the end of the DNA better; the J call may be wrong. The V gene's germline CDR1 is SGHNT and CDR2 YYREEE (reference sequence). This CDR3 region has 13 residues. CDR3 nucleotide sequence: TGTGCCAGCAGCCGGGGACAGAAATACGAGCAGTACTTC. It encodes CASSRGQKYEQYF.

This clonotype showed up just once. The CDR3 nucleotides are TGTGCCAGCAGCTTCCGGGACAGCTATGGCTACACCTTC. As protein: CASSFRDSYGYTF. The chain carries TRBV7-2 and TRBJ1-2, with 7 bases fitting TRBD1. The CDR3 length is 13 residues. Per germline, CDR1 SGHTA and CDR2 FQGNSA. The ends lost 3 bases at V and 4 bases at J; junction bases unmatched: 2.

The chain carries TRBV6-4 and TRBJ1-2; 10 positions match TRBD1. The CDR3 spans 17 residues. Germline V gene lookup returns CDR1 MRHNA and CDR2 SNTAGT. V gave up 7 bases and J gave up 11 bases; unmatched junction bases: 22. CDR3 loop: CASNRHLCWDRGPLYTF. The CDR3 DNA follows: TGTGCCAGCAACCGTCATTTGTGTTGGGACAGGGGTCCCCTTTACACCTTC.

This clonotype was observed a few times. One end of the junction does not line up with germline, which may come from a read error. The chain combines TRBV10-3 with TRBJ2-1; 8 bases map to TRBD2. The J call may be faulty, since TRBJ2-7 better matches the DNA end. The CDR3 covers 15 residues. The V gene's germline CDR1 is ENHRY and CDR2 SYGVKD. The CDR3: CASSESSGSPYEQYF. The CDR3, as DNA: TGTGCCAGCAGTGAGTCCAGCGGGAGTCCCTACGAGCAGTACTTC.

This clonotype ranks as medium-sized. The J gene is TRBJ1-1, the V gene TRBV27; possibly TRBD1 for D (6 bases). V dropped 4 bases and J dropped 7 bases, with 22 bases sitting between them. This CDR3 region has 16 residues. CDR1 and CDR2 from the germline V gene are MNHEY and SMNVEV (reference sequence). The CDR3 DNA follows: TGTGCCAGCAGTTCGGGCAGGGGCCTCATTAACGGTGAAGCTTTCTTT. Protein sequence: CASSSGRGLINGEAFF.

This clonotype was detected ten times or more. This chain joins TRBV6-2 or TRBV6-3 and TRBJ2-1, with 9 nucleotides matching TRBD2. Per the germline V gene, CDR1 is MNHEY and CDR2 is SVGEGT. The length of the CDR3 is 15 residues. J lost 2 bases, V lost 5 bases, and 4 bases had no gene match. For the CDR3, the DNA is TGTGCCAGCAGTCCCGAGCGGGAGGCCTACAATGAGCAGTTCTTC. Translating gives CASSPEREAYNEQFF.

The rearrangement joins TRBV15 to TRBJ2-1; 8 bases agree with TRBD1. The junction had 8 bases not matched to a gene; V was cut back by 0 bases and J by 7 bases. The CDR3 totals 16 residues. Germline loops: CDR1 LNHNV, CDR2 YYDKDF (reference sequence). In DNA form, the CDR3 reads TGTGCCACCAGCAGAGATGCAGGGGGCATAGAAAATGAGCAGTTCTTC. Encoded protein: CATSRDAGGIENEQFF.

In its sample, this clonotype was seen many times. The V and J genes are TRBV27 and TRBJ1-4; 7 bases align to TRBD1. CDR3 length equals 16 residues. V shed 5 bases and J 12 bases; nucleotides not matched to a gene: 18. Germline CDR1 and CDR2: MNHEY and SMNVEV (reference sequence). CDR3 sequence reads: CASSPETGLGSRELFF. For the CDR3, the DNA is TGTGCCAGCAGTCCGGAGACAGGGTTGGGTTCGAGGGAACTGTTTTTT. The full variable domain, in which reference TRBV27 and TRBJ1-4 provide the parts outside the CDR3, is EAQVTQNPRYLITVTGKKLTVTCSQNMNHEYMSWYRQDPGLGLRQIYYSMNVEVTDKGDVPEGYKVSRKEKRNFPLILESPSPNQTSLYFCASSPETGLGSRELFFGSGTQLSVL.

The table lists this clonotype with many counts. The chain has TRBV10-2 and TRBJ2-2; 8 bases are shared with TRBD2. Germline trimming cut 7 bases from V and 5 bases from J; bases unmatched to any gene: 3. Germline CDR1 is WSHSY and CDR2 is SAAADI. This CDR3 has 13 amino acids. The CDR3 sequence is CASTGGRTGELFF. In nucleotides, the CDR3 is TGCGCCAGCACGGGGGGGAGAACCGGGGAGCTGTTTTTT.

The table lists this clonotype with a few counts. One base away lies a much larger clone, so this may be a sequencing read error. This sequence joins TRBV6-1 and TRBJ2-1; 8 nucleotides align to TRBD2. CDR3 length: 15 amino acids. J lost 10 bases, V lost 4 bases, and 12 bases had no gene match. Per germline, CDR1 MNHNS and CDR2 SASEGT. In DNA, the CDR3 is TGTGCCAGCAGTGGGGAGGGCGGGAGGAACTACGAGCAGTTCTTC. As protein: CASSGEGGRNYEQFF.

The chain recombines TRBV10-3 with TRBJ2-3; D possibly corresponds to TRBD2 (6 bases). The CDR3 is 12 residues long. The germline CDR1 and CDR2 sequences are ENHRY and SYGVKD. The V gene lost 4 bases and the J gene lost 6 bases, with 8 bases spanning the gap. Written as DNA, the CDR3 is TGTGCCATCAGTGTTGCGGGGGATACGCAGTATTTT. This sequence encodes CAISVAGDTQYF.

The chain employs TRBV10-1 and TRBJ2-3; unclear D gene. Trimming left V 8 bases short and J 6 bases short, with 6 bases between. Per the germline V gene, CDR1 is WNHNN and CDR2 is SYGVQD (reference sequence). CDR3 length: 10 amino acids. CDR3 protein: CASGSDTQYF. In nucleotides, the CDR3 is TGCGCCAGCGGTTCCGATACGCAGTATTTT.

The chain recombines TRBV27 with TRBJ1-6; D not certain. The CDR3 is made up of 15 amino acids. V dropped 5 bases and J dropped 10 bases, with 18 bases sitting between them. Germline CDR1 and CDR2: MNHEY and SMNVEV (reference sequence). The CDR3 sequence is CASSPRTHLGSPLHF. DNA for the CDR3: TGTGCCAGCAGTCCGCGGACCCACCTGGGCTCACCCCTCCACTTT.

In this sample, this clonotype turned up many times. This chain links TRBV6-2 or TRBV6-3 with TRBJ2-1, with 9 nucleotides matching TRBD2. Matching the DNA end better, TRBJ2-7 makes the J call doubtful. The CDR3 loop spans 14 amino acids. Germline CDR1 reads MNHEY; CDR2 reads SVGEGT. The CDR3 DNA sequence: TGTGCCAGCAGTTACTCGCGGGAGGGCCACGAGCAGTACTTC. Protein sequence: CASSYSREGHEQYF.

The chain carries TRBV6-1 and TRBJ2-1, with a tentative D call TRBD2 (7 bases). Near its end, the DNA agrees better with TRBJ2-5, so the J call may be wrong. This CDR3 is 15 amino acids long. CDR1 is MNHNS and CDR2 is SASEGT in the germline V gene. This chain's CDR3 is CASTGHREGQETQYF. CDR3 bases: TGTGCCAGCACGGGCCACAGGGAGGGCCAAGAGACCCAGTACTTC.

This clonotype has a count of ten or more. The chain is built from TRBV27 and TRBJ2-1; the D call may be TRBD1 or TRBD2 (5 bases each). The DNA end is more similar to TRBJ2-5, so the J call may be wrong. Germline assignment: CDR1 MNHEY and CDR2 SMNVEV (reference sequence). The CDR3 is made up of 13 amino acids. The CDR3 loop reads CASSEGIQETQYF. In DNA, the CDR3 is TGTGCCAGCAGCGAGGGGATACAAGAGACCCAGTACTTC.

The V gene is TRBV6-1, the J gene TRBJ2-4, with D perhaps TRBD1 (5 bases). V gave up 7 bases and J gave up 12 bases, with 16 bases separating them. Germline CDR1 and CDR2: MNHNS and SASEGT. The CDR3 is 12 amino acids. CDR3 sequence reads: CASKYGKDTQYF. As DNA, the CDR3 is TGTGCCAGCAAATATGGCAAGGACACTCAGTACTTC.

The V gene is TRBV27, the J gene TRBJ2-4; D is possibly TRBD1 (5 bases). The V end was cut by 7 bases, the J end by 0 bases, with 13 bases between. Germline loops: CDR1 MNHEY, CDR2 SMNVEV (reference sequence). The CDR3 covers 15 residues. The CDR3 DNA sequence: TGTGCCAGCAAGTTGGGGCTGGGAGCCAAAAACATTCAGTACTTC. Protein product: CASKLGLGAKNIQYF.